Below, one T cell receptor beta chain is given with its context. The antigen is not known. This entry comes from a study of OX40 agonist ivuxolimab in advanced cancers. As for the study in general: Of mixed ages from about 20 to 90 and averaging about 60 years, the group was almost 85% male. Earlier treatment with anti-PD-1, anti-PD-L1 or anti-CTLA-4 was permitted, and 35% to 40% had received some.

Sequencing was performed with immunoSEQ multiplex PCR; in TCRdb, only in-frame clones are kept and a portion is missing. The repertoire holds 15,000 or so clones, with about 88% as singletons. Findings and limits, study-wide: Partial responders receiving 0.1-3.0 mg/kg showed among the lowest clonal expansion. Clones of CD4+ and CD8+ blood T cells grew by week 6 at doses of 0.1 to 3.0 mg/kg.

CDR3 length equals 13 residues. Germline assignment: CDR1 SGHRS and CDR2 YFSETQ. V lost 4 bases, J lost 1 base, and 9 bases lay in between. This specimen consisted of CD4+ or CD8+ T cells sorted from blood, obtained in a trial of the OX40 agonist ivuxolimab. This chain uses TRBV5-1 with TRBJ2-7; D not certain. The receptor's source is an adult with an advanced solid tumor such as melanoma, head and neck, liver or kidney cancer. The CDR3 spells CASSPQTSYEQYF. The CDR3 coding sequence is TGCGCCAGCAGCCCTCAAACATCCTACGAGCAGTACTTC.